This paragraph covers one T cell receptor beta chain sequence. This clone was seen a single time. The antigen it recognizes is unknown. It has no much larger one-base neighbor in the sample; base qualities were not kept. The CDR3 regions of human TCRbeta chains were subjected to immunosequencing. As for how the authors treated the data: Repertoire TCRs were matched against a reference library of SARS-CoV-2-specific TCRs generated with the MIRA antigen-specificity platform. Breadth was defined as the fraction of unique TCRs that were SARS-CoV-2-associated. Depth was defined as the fraction of total T cells that were SARS-CoV-2-associated. Using the MIRA data, each spike-specific TCR was mapped to the spike region that the TCR reacts to and placed in a CD4 or CD8 class. Log10-transformed breadth and depth values were compared by one-way ANOVA with Sidak's multiple comparisons tests. Drawn from immuneACCESS, this table holds only the in-frame rearrangements with V and J called that TCRdb kept. Clones are partly lost; checked studies trace under half to an unresolved V gene and leave the rest unexplained. That table furnishes V, J and clone size, whereas the DNA furnished D and trimming. This sample gives 150,000 to 200,000 clones in total; 88% of them show up just once. The ten biggest clones cover approximately 8% of the sample.

This entry is derived from a study of T cell responses to AZD1222 COVID-19 vaccine (dated by TCRdb to 2020 to 2023). Notes on the research overall: AZD1222 recipients whose second dose came at about 4 weeks and those whose second dose came at about 12 weeks were combined into one group, since spike-specific TCR depth and breadth did not differ between the two schedules. TCR sequencing covered fewer than 250 trial participants: 200 to 220 given two doses of AZD1222 and around 26 given two doses of MenACWY control vaccine. Enrollment into the trials was organized by age into subgroups of 18-55, 56-69 and 70-plus years, and those subgroups contained roughly 150, 30 and 60 TCR-sequenced participants, respectively. What the study reported, not specific to this receptor: CD4 TCRs associated with the vaccine covered the entire spike protein, and the dominant responses were in regions 160-218 and 743-854. Reportedly, almost half of the unique spike-specific TCRs recognized epitopes lying outside the regions that are mutated in the B.1.351 and B.1.1.7 variants. In the small 56-69-year group, the increase in depth fell short of significance, most likely because of low power. Participants were mostly white British, with more females than males. The authors suggested clonal diversity may have been underestimated. After two AZD1222 doses, both the breadth and the depth of spike-specific TCRs were significantly higher than at day 0 and than in MenACWY recipients. Because no day 14 peak-response samples were available, the repertoires could be characterized only after the peak T cell response. Conclusions about previously exposed vaccinees were limited because only six AZD1222 recipients were SARS-CoV-2 seropositive at baseline.

The CDR3 holds 12 amino acids from the cysteine to the phenylalanine. Of all the DNA, just the CDR3 is kept, 36 bases in frame from base 1. CDR1 MNHEY and CDR2 SVGAGI are derived from the germline V gene. V was cut back by 4 bases and J by 4 bases, leaving a gap of 7 bases between them. In light of the paper, this sample's time point label describes: baseline before first vaccination. The vaccinee samples were drawn from two UK trials, COV001 and COV002, one of which was a single-blind randomized controlled phase 2/3 trial testing AZD1222 (ChAdOx1 nCoV-19) in healthy adults. For TCRbeta chain sequencing, PBMC samples were collected from trial participants at day 0 and at day 28 after the second dose.

The receptor was isolated from an adult in good health. The chain is encoded by TRBV6-5 joined to TRBJ1-2; tentative D gene TRBD1, with 5 bases matching. Here the sequenced sample was peripheral blood, taken on day 0 of AZD1222 vaccination. In nucleotide form, the sequence is TGTGCCAGCAGTTCTGGGGGCTATGGCTACACCTTC. Its translation reads: CASSSGGYGYTF.